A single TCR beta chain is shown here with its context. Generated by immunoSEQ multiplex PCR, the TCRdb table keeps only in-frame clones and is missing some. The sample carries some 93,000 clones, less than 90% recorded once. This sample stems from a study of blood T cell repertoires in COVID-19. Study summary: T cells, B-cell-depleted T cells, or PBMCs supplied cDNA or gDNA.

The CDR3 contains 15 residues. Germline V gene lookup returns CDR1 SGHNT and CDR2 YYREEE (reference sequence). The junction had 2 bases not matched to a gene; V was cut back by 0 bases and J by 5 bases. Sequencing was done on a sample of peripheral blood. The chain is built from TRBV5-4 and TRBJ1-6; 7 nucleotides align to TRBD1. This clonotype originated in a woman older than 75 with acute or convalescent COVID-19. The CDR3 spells CASSLGQGDNSPLHF. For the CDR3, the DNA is TGTGCCAGCAGCTTGGGGCAGGGGGATAATTCACCCCTCCACTTT.